These 31 T cell receptor beta chains were sequenced from one sample in a study of shared clonotypes between healthy human individuals. Generated by immunoSEQ multiplex PCR, the TCRdb table keeps only in-frame clones and is missing some. Here the sample spans around 2.3 million clones, around 95% being singletons. Sequencing was carried out using naive CD4+ T cells sorted from blood. Subset: CD45RA+ positively selected. These receptors all come from a man between 18 and 35 years old in good health.

This chain links TRBV2 with TRBJ2-2, with D possibly being TRBD1 (5 bases). Deletions cut 6 bases from V and 2 bases from J, with 10 bases between. The CDR3 sequence is 14 residues long. Germline values: CDR1 SNHLY, CDR2 FYNNEI. CDR3 loop: CASRIDSNTGELFF. The CDR3 nucleotides are TGTGCCAGCAGGATAGACAGTAACACCGGGGAGCTGTTTTTT.

V and J are TRBV6-1 and TRBJ2-4; tentatively, D is TRBD2 (5 bases). The germline V gene has CDR1 MNHNS and CDR2 SASEGT. The CDR3 runs 18 residues. With 4 bases removed from V and 2 bases from J, the gap between germline ends came to 21 bases. Here the CDR3 reads CASSGSGEGIGSKNIQYF. The CDR3 DNA reads as TGTGCCAGCAGTGGATCCGGCGAGGGAATCGGATCCAAAAACATTCAGTACTTC.

This clone showed up just once. The V and J genes are TRBV18 and TRBJ2-5; D is unresolved. Germline V CDR1 and CDR2: KGHSH, LQKENI. V lost 2 bases and J lost 4, with 8 bases in between. The CDR3 has 13 amino acids. CDR3 sequence: CASSPLLAETQYF. The CDR3 DNA is TGTGCCAGCTCACCATTGTTGGCAGAGACCCAGTACTTC.

Turning to this clone: Other DNA sequences in this sample translate to the same CDR3. The chain combines TRBV6-5 with TRBJ1-1, with D hard to call. The germline V and J ends were trimmed by 2 bases and 1 base, with 5 bases remaining between them. Germline V gene lookup returns CDR1 MNHEY and CDR2 SVGAGI. The CDR3 sequence is 13 residues long. CDR3 sequence (DNA): TGTGCCAGCAGTTACGAGGGGAACACTGAAGCTTTCTTT. It translates to CASSYEGNTEAFF.

The chain is built from TRBV5-6 and TRBJ1-5; D not resolved. The CDR3 extends over 15 amino acids. The V gene's germline CDR1 is SGHDT and CDR2 YYEEEE. Trimming cost V 0 bases and J 4 bases, with 11 bases left between them. This chain's CDR3 is CASSLGKGWNQPQHF. The CDR3 DNA follows: TGTGCCAGCAGCTTGGGAAAAGGGTGGAATCAGCCCCAGCATTTT.

V gene TRBV4-3 combines with J gene TRBJ1-1; D remains ambiguous. The length of the CDR3 is 14 residues. The germline CDR1 and CDR2 sequences are LGHNA and YSLEER. The V and J ends lost 0 bases and 5 bases respectively, with 10 bases between them. The CDR3 protein is CASSQEGSGTEAFF. CDR3 nucleotide sequence: TGCGCCAGCAGCCAAGAGGGTAGCGGTACTGAAGCTTTCTTT.

This chain joins TRBV30 and TRBJ1-6, with D possibly matching TRBD1 (5 bases). Germline V gives CDR1 GTSNPN, CDR2 SVGIG (reference sequence). The CDR3 has 15 residues. V dropped 3 bases and J dropped 10 bases, with 19 bases sitting between them. The CDR3 loop reads CAWSLPGRRGSPLHF. The CDR3 bases are TGTGCCTGGAGCCTTCCGGGCCGCCGGGGGTCACCCCTCCACTTT.

V usage is TRBV30 and J usage is TRBJ2-5; no clear D gene. Germline V gives CDR1 GTSNPN, CDR2 SVGIG (reference sequence). The CDR3 has 13 residues. V lost 1 base to trimming and J lost 2 bases, with 8 bases between them. The CDR3 sequence: CAWSAQKQETQYF. CDR3 DNA: TGTGCCTGGAGTGCTCAAAAACAAGAGACCCAGTACTTC. Drawing the rest from reference TRBV30 and TRBJ2-5, the complete variable domain is SQTIHQWPATLVQPVGSPLSLECTVEGTSNPNLYWYRQAAGRGLQLLFYSVGIGQISSEVPQNLSASRPQDRQFILSSKKLLLSDSGFYLCAWSAQKQETQYFGPGTRLLVL.

About this clone itself: The identical CDR3 is also encoded by other nucleotide sequences in the sample. For the CDR3, the DNA is TGCGCCAGCAGCTTGGGAGAACGGACCGGGGAGCTGTTTTTT. This gives the protein CASSLGERTGELFF. The chain recombines TRBV5-1 with TRBJ2-2; unclear D gene. The V gene lost 0 bases and the J gene lost 5 bases, with 8 bases spanning the gap. Looked up from germline, CDR1 is SGHRS and CDR2 is YFSETQ. The CDR3 contains 14 residues.

The chain couples TRBV9 to TRBJ2-1; tentative D call: TRBD2 (6 bases). The ends were cut back, 0 bases at V and 8 bases at J, with 12 bases in the middle. Germline CDR1 reads SGDLS; CDR2 reads YYNGEE. The CDR3 is 14 amino acids. This chain's CDR3 is CASSVGDWRDEQFF. CDR3 DNA sequence: TGTGCCAGCAGCGTAGGGGACTGGCGTGATGAGCAGTTCTTC.

Comment on this clone: A junction end diverges from the germline sequence, so it may reflect a read error. The chain joins TRBV7-8 to TRBJ1-2, with D possibly matching TRBD1 (5 bases). CDR1 SGHVS and CDR2 FQNEAQ come from the germline V gene. This CDR3 spans 13 amino acids. The CDR3 region has the DNA TGTGCCAGCAGCTTAGCCCTGGACCGACAGCCCTCCTTC. This gives the protein CASSLALDRQPSF.

CDR3 nucleotide sequence: TGTGCCAGCAGTTCTCCTACAGGGTTGAGGGGAGCTTTCTTT. This encodes CASSSPTGLRGAFF. The gene calls are TRBV28 and TRBJ1-1, with a weak D call TRBD1 (6 bases). The germline CDR1 and CDR2 sequences are MDHEN and SYDVKM. The CDR3 sequence is 14 residues long. Trimming removed 4 bases at V and 10 bases at J, with 19 bases between.

The chain carries TRBV11-2 and TRBJ1-1; the D is unclear. The CDR3 is made up of 13 amino acids. CDR1 and CDR2 from the germline V gene are SGHAT and FQNNGV. Between the trimmed V and J ends, which lost 3 bases and 5 bases, there was a span of 10 bases. CDR3 nucleotides: TGTGCCAGCAGCTTTAGGGAATGGACTGAAGCTTTCTTT. This encodes CASSFREWTEAFF.

The genes are TRBV6-6 and TRBJ2-7; 9 nucleotides line up with TRBD2. V shed 6 bases and J 0 bases; nucleotides not matched to a gene: 6. The CDR3 has 15 amino acids. Germline CDR1 and CDR2: MNHNY and SVGAGI (reference sequence). Here the CDR3 DNA reads TGTGCCAGCAGCCGACTAGCGGAGCGCTCCTACGAGCAGTACTTC. Protein sequence: CASSRLAERSYEQYF.

The chain combines TRBV6-1 with TRBJ2-7; D unresolved. The germline CDR1 and CDR2 sequences are MNHNS and SASEGT. The V end was cut by 4 bases, the J end by 0 bases, with 16 bases between. The length of the CDR3 is 16 residues. CDR3 sequence reads: CASSGAGWPHSYEQYF. CDR3 DNA sequence: TGTGCCAGCAGTGGTGCTGGCTGGCCACACTCCTACGAGCAGTACTTC.

On this clone: Other DNA sequences in the sample encode the same CDR3. This CDR3 is CASSLDGYEQYF. The CDR3 coding sequence is TGTGCCAGCAGCTTAGATGGATACGAGCAGTACTTC. The V and J genes are TRBV11-3 and TRBJ2-7; D not certain. Germline V gene sequence: CDR1 SGHNT, CDR2 YENEEA. The CDR3 totals 12 residues. The V and J ends lost 0 bases and 4 bases respectively, with 4 bases between them.

V and J are TRBV6-5 and TRBJ2-1; no clear D. Trimming took 8 bases from V and 0 from J, leaving 5 bases between them. Germline lookup yields CDR1 MNHEY and CDR2 SVGAGI. The CDR3 extends over 12 amino acids. The CDR3 spells CASSRSYNEQFF. The CDR3 coding sequence is TGTGCCAGCTCGCGCTCCTACAATGAGCAGTTCTTC.

This clone was counted once. The rearrangement joins TRBV7-3 to TRBJ2-1; possible D gene TRBD2, 7 bases. Germline CDR1 is SGHTA and CDR2 is FQGTGA. Between the trimmed V and J ends, which lost 1 base and 7 bases, there was a span of 17 bases. This CDR3 is built from 16 residues. CDR3 bases: TGTGCCAGCAGCTTAATTACGGGGGGCTCAGAAAATGAGCAGTTCTTC. Its translation: CASSLITGGSENEQFF.

This clone was picked up one time. The chain recombines TRBV4-3 with TRBJ1-1; D is ambiguous. The CDR3 loop spans 12 amino acids. Trimming took 3 bases from V and 8 from J, leaving 10 bases between them. CDR1 is LGHNA, CDR2 YSLEER, per germline. In nucleotides, the CDR3 is TGCGCCAGCAGCCAGGTGACGGGGGAAGCTTTCTTT. Encoded protein: CASSQVTGEAFF.

The table lists this clone with a count of one. The genes are TRBV9 and TRBJ1-3; 11 bases map to TRBD1. Germline CDR1 SGDLS, CDR2 YYNGEE. The V and J ends lost 2 bases and 2 bases, in that order; junction bases with no gene match: 3. The CDR3 sequence is 16 residues long. The CDR3 loop is CASSVRDRGAGNTIYF. Here the CDR3 DNA reads TGTGCCAGCAGCGTCCGGGACAGGGGGGCTGGAAACACCATATATTTT. Full variable domain (missing parts from reference TRBV9 and TRBJ1-3): DSGVTQTPKHLITATGQRVTLRCSPRSGDLSVYWYQQSLDQGLQFLIQYYNGEERAKGNILERFSAQQFPDLHSELNLSSLELGDSALYFCASSVRDRGAGNTIYFGEGSWLTVV.

The chain combines TRBV9 with TRBJ2-2; D is possibly TRBD1 or TRBD2 (5 bases each). V was clipped by 4 bases and J by 4 bases, with 14 bases between them. Germline CDR1 is SGDLS and CDR2 is YYNGEE. This CDR3 is built from 15 residues. In DNA form, the CDR3 reads TGTGCCAGCAGCCTTCTTGCAGGGAGCACCGGGGAGCTGTTTTTT. Protein sequence: CASSLLAGSTGELFF.

This clone was detected once. V usage is TRBV4-3 and J usage is TRBJ1-1, with D possibly being TRBD1 (5 bases). This CDR3 comprises 16 residues. V lost 2 bases to trimming and J lost 1 base, with 14 bases between them. Germline assignment: CDR1 LGHNA and CDR2 YSLEER. The CDR3 is CASSQFGSGPNTEAFF. As DNA, the CDR3 is TGCGCCAGCAGCCAATTCGGTTCGGGACCGAACACTGAAGCTTTCTTT.

The chain recombines TRBV11-3 with TRBJ2-3; 16 nucleotides line up with TRBD2. V lost 3 bases and J lost 2; bases outside the gene matches: 2. The CDR3 loop spans 17 amino acids. Germline assignment: CDR1 SGHNT and CDR2 YENEEA. DNA of the CDR3: TGTGCCAGCAGCTTCGGGACTAGCGGGGGGGCCACAGATACGCAGTATTTT. This translates into CASSFGTSGGATDTQYF.

The chain joins TRBV6-5 to TRBJ2-7; no clear D gene. Germline CDR1 and CDR2: MNHEY and SVGAGI. This CDR3 is 11 amino acids long. The V gene lost 6 bases and the J gene lost 6 bases, with 9 bases spanning the gap. The CDR3 nucleotides read TGTGCCAGCAGAACTAAGGCCGAGCAGTACTTC. Protein: CASRTKAEQYF.

The chain joins TRBV4-1 to TRBJ2-7; D is ambiguous. Germline V gene lookup returns CDR1 MGHRA and CDR2 YSYEKL. The CDR3 covers 16 residues. V was clipped by 1 base and J by 0 bases, with 13 bases between them. CDR3 DNA sequence: TGCGCCAGCAGCCAAGTTTTGGCTAGAGGCTCCTACGAGCAGTACTTC. Its translation is CASSQVLARGSYEQYF.

The chain joins TRBV2 to TRBJ2-7, with 8 nucleotides matching TRBD1. CDR3 size: 14 residues. Germline CDR1 SNHLY, CDR2 FYNNEI. After removal of 7 bases from V and 0 bases from J, the junction contained 5 bases not matched to a gene. CDR3 sequence reads: CASNSRGHSYEQYF. The CDR3 DNA reads TGTGCCAGCAACTCCAGGGGGCACTCCTACGAGCAGTACTTC.

This chain joins TRBV6-5 and TRBJ1-3; no reliable D call. The germline gives CDR1 MNHEY, CDR2 SVGAGI. The V gene lost 10 bases and the J gene lost 2 bases, with 9 bases spanning the gap. CDR3 length: 12 amino acids. This CDR3 is CATSGPGNTIYF. CDR3 sequence (DNA): TGTGCCACCTCAGGACCTGGAAACACCATATATTTT.

The V gene is TRBV29-1, the J gene TRBJ1-1; D gene unclear. The CDR3 is 12 residues long. Per germline, CDR1 SQVTM and CDR2 ANQGSEA. The V end was cut by 5 bases, the J end by 1 base, with 8 bases between. The CDR3 nucleotides are TGCAGCGTTATCTCGGGGAACACTGAAGCTTTCTTT. Its translation is CSVISGNTEAFF.

V is TRBV5-1 and J is TRBJ1-5, with 9 positions matching TRBD1. Trimming removed 0 bases from V and 3 bases from J; junction bases left unmatched: 4. The CDR3 spans 16 residues. Germline CDR1 and CDR2: SGHRS and YFSETQ. The CDR3 reads CASSLEGQGPNQPQHF. In DNA form, the CDR3 reads TGCGCCAGCAGCTTGGAGGGACAGGGCCCCAATCAGCCCCAGCATTTT.

This chain links TRBV7-3 with TRBJ2-2; D is undetermined. Germline CDR1 reads SGHTA; CDR2 reads FQGTGA. The V end was cut by 1 base, the J end by 4 bases, with 4 bases between. This CDR3 has 13 amino acids. CDR3 sequence: CASSLNPTGELFF. In DNA, the CDR3 is TGTGCCAGCAGCTTAAACCCCACCGGGGAGCTGTTTTTT.

To note about this clone: This specimen includes other DNA sequences encoding the same CDR3. This chain joins TRBV30 and TRBJ2-7; a weak D match, TRBD2 (5 bases). The germline gives CDR1 GTSNPN, CDR2 SVGIG (reference sequence). This CDR3 region has 14 residues. Trimming took 5 bases from V and 1 from J, leaving 15 bases between them. As DNA, the CDR3 is TGTGCCTGGGCCCGGGGTGGGTCGTCCTACGAGCAGTACTTC. Translated, it gives CAWARGGSSYEQYF.